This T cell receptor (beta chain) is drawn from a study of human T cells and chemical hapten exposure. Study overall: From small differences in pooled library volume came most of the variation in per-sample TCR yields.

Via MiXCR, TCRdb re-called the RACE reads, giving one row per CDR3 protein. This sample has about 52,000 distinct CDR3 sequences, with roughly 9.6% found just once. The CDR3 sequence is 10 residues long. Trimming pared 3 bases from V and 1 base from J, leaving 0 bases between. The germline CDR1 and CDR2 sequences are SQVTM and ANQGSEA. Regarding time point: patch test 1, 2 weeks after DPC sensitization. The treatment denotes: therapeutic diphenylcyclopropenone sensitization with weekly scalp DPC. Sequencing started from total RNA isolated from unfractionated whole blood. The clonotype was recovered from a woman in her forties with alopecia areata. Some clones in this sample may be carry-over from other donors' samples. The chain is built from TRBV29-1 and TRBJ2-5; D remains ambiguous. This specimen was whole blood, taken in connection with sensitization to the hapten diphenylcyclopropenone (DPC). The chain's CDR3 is CSVDQETQYF. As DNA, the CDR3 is TGCAGCGTTGACCAAGAGACCCAGTACTTC.